One and the same sample provided the 26 T cell receptor beta chains below, sequenced in a study of response to subunit inactivated influenza vaccine. TCRdb reanalysed the RT-PCR reads using MiXCR and keeps one entry per CDR3 protein. The data contain hundreds of thousands of distinct CDR3 sequences, approximately 15% of them singletons. Specimen: PBMCs from blood, collected 12 days after vaccination. The receptor source for this set is a man aged 45-65 years who received an inactivated influenza vaccine.

This clonotype occurred a few times. The rearrangement uses TRBV11-2 and TRBJ2-7; 7 nucleotides align to TRBD2. Germline-derived CDR1 and CDR2 are SGHAT and FQNNGV. The CDR3 sequence is 17 residues long. The V segment lost 0 bases and the J segment 0 bases; nucleotides outside the gene matches: 8. The CDR3 region has the DNA TGTGCCAGCAGCTTAGATTCCCAGCGGGATCTCTCCTACGAGCAGTACTTC. Amino acid sequence: CASSLDSQRDLSYEQYF. Looking up the rest from reference TRBV11-2 and TRBJ2-7 gives the full variable domain: EAGVAQSPRYKIIEKRQSVAFWCNPISGHATLYWYQQILGQGPKLLIQFQNNGVVDDSQLPKDRFSAERLKGVDSTLKIQPAKLEDSAVYLCASSLDSQRDLSYEQYFGPGTRLTVT.

V gene TRBV4-1 combines with J gene TRBJ2-6; TRBD2 matches at 9 bases. The CDR3 spans 18 residues. V was pared by 6 bases and J by 1 base, with 10 bases of the junction left unmatched. Looked up from germline, CDR1 is MGHRA and CDR2 is YSYEKL. CDR3 coding DNA: TGCGCCAGCAGGGAAGTAGCGGGAGCTTCTTCTGGGGCCAACGTCCTGACTTTC. This translates into CASREVAGASSGANVLTF.

The chain uses TRBV29-1 and TRBJ1-1; D may be TRBD1 (5 bases). V was trimmed by 3 bases and J by 5 bases, leaving 13 bases between them. From germline, CDR1 is SQVTM and CDR2 ANQGSEA. The CDR3 length is 13 residues. The CDR3 sequence is CSVEGNRQTEAFF. The CDR3 DNA reads TGCAGCGTTGAGGGGAACAGGCAAACTGAAGCTTTCTTT. Drawing the rest from reference TRBV29-1 and TRBJ1-1, the complete variable domain is SAVISQKPSRDICQRGTSLTIQCQVDSQVTMMFWYRQQPGQSLTLIATANQGSEATYESGFVIDKFPISRPNLTFSTLTVSNMSPEDSSIYLCSVEGNRQTEAFFGQGTRLTVV.

This clonotype turned up a few times. CDR3 nucleotide sequence: TGTGCCACCAGCAGAGATAGTAGCGCCGGGGAGCTGTTTTTT. Translated: CATSRDSSAGELFF. The V and J genes are TRBV15 and TRBJ2-2; possibly TRBD2 for D (5 bases). The germline CDR1 and CDR2 sequences are LNHNV and YYDKDF (reference sequence). V was pared by 0 bases and J by 6 bases, with 8 bases between. The CDR3 contains 14 residues.

This chain connects TRBV20-1 to TRBJ2-3; D may be TRBD1 (6 bases). The CDR3 runs 15 residues. V was trimmed by 0 bases and J by 5 bases, leaving 15 bases between them. The germline V gene has CDR1 DFQATT and CDR2 SNEGSKA (reference sequence). As DNA, the CDR3 is TGCAGTGCTAGAGAACCGACCGTGACAGGAGATACGCAGTATTTT. It yields the protein CSAREPTVTGDTQYF.

V usage is TRBV29-1 and J usage is TRBJ1-3; TRBD1 matches 8 bases. CDR1 and CDR2 from the germline V gene are SQVTM and ANQGSEA. V lost 3 bases and J lost 2; bases outside the gene matches: 6. The CDR3 is 15 residues long. The CDR3 DNA reads as TGCAGCGTTGACCCAGGGGGCGCGGCTGGAAACACCATATATTTT. Protein sequence: CSVDPGGAAGNTIYF.

The chain is built from TRBV29-1 and TRBJ2-1; D uncertain. CDR1 and CDR2 (germline): SQVTM, ANQGSEA. V lost 3 bases, J lost 5 bases, and 11 bases lay in between. This CDR3 is built from 13 residues. CDR3 loop: CSVDLTWNNEQFF. The CDR3 bases are TGCAGCGTTGATCTAACCTGGAACAATGAGCAGTTCTTC.

The rearrangement joins TRBV29-1 to TRBJ1-1; 7 bases map to TRBD1. This CDR3 is 14 amino acids long. Per the germline V gene, CDR1 is SQVTM and CDR2 is ANQGSEA. The junction had 15 bases not matched to a gene; V was cut back by 6 bases and J by 8 bases. The CDR3 DNA is TGCAGCGTAAGAGAGCAGGGGGTTCGCCTAGAAGCTTTCTTT. Translation: CSVREQGVRLEAFF.

This chain joins TRBV2 and TRBJ2-1; the match to TRBD2 covers 9 bases. V shed 2 bases, J shed 13 bases, and the junction held 6 bases outside the gene matches. CDR1 and CDR2 (germline): SNHLY, FYNNEI. The CDR3 spans 13 residues. The CDR3 DNA reads TGTGCCAGCAGTGAAAGTAGCGGGGGAGTCCAGTTCTTC. It is translated as CASSESSGGVQFF.

This clonotype was seen only a few times. The rearrangement uses TRBV6-8 and TRBJ1-1; no reliable D call. Germline V CDR1 and CDR2: MNHGY, SAAAGT. Trimming pared 6 bases from V and 3 bases from J, leaving 8 bases between. The CDR3 spans 12 residues. The CDR3 sequence is CASRKIHTEAFF. CDR3 nucleotide sequence: TGTGCCAGCAGAAAGATACACACTGAAGCTTTCTTT.

This clonotype was recorded a few times. The V gene is TRBV4-2, the J gene TRBJ2-3; D is ambiguous. V shed 0 bases and J shed 1 base, with 11 bases lying between them. The CDR3 is 16 amino acids. Germline V gene sequence: CDR1 LGHNA, CDR2 YNFKEQ. The CDR3 loop reads CASSQDTPAGTDTQYF. As DNA, the CDR3 is TGTGCCAGCAGCCAAGATACCCCCGCCGGCACAGATACGCAGTATTTT.

This clonotype was seen only a few times. This chain joins TRBV15 and TRBJ2-6, with no clear D. The CDR3 consists of 15 residues. The V gene's germline CDR1 is LNHNV and CDR2 YYDKDF (reference sequence). V lost 8 bases and J 0 bases, leaving 11 bases between the germline ends. This CDR3 is CATQPLSSGANVLTF. The CDR3 DNA follows: TGTGCCACCCAACCTCTGAGCTCTGGGGCCAACGTCCTGACTTTC. Drawing the rest from reference TRBV15 and TRBJ2-6, the complete variable domain is DAMVIQNPRYQVTQFGKPVTLSCSQTLNHNVMYWYQQKSSQAPKLLFHYYDKDFNNEADTPDNFQSRRPNTSFCFLDIRSPGLGDTAMYLCATQPLSSGANVLTFGAGSRLTVL.

This clonotype occurred a few times. This chain uses TRBV20-1 with TRBJ2-5; TRBD1 or TRBD2 may be the D gene (5 bases each). V dropped 5 bases and J dropped 0 bases, with 10 bases sitting between them. In germline, CDR1 is DFQATT, CDR2 SNEGSKA (reference sequence). This CDR3 is 13 amino acids long. The CDR3 DNA reads as TGCAGTGCTGGGGACCAAAACCAAGAGACCCAGTACTTC. Its translation: CSAGDQNQETQYF.

This clonotype has only a few counts. This chain uses TRBV19 with TRBJ1-1; D is ambiguous. Trimming removed 9 bases from V and 6 bases from J, with 14 bases in between. The CDR3 spans 12 residues. Per germline, CDR1 LNHDA and CDR2 SQIVND (reference sequence). CDR3 nucleotides: TGTGCCAGCCAGACCCTCCCTTCTGAAGCTTTCTTT. It specifies CASQTLPSEAFF. Full variable domain (missing parts from reference TRBV19 and TRBJ1-1): DGGITQSPKYLFRKEGQNVTLSCEQNLNHDAMYWYRQDPGQGLRLIYYSQIVNDFQKGDIAEGYSVSREKKESFPLTVTSAQKNPTAFYLCASQTLPSEAFFGQGTRLTVV.

In this sample, this clonotype turned up a few times. The chain is built from TRBV6-1 and TRBJ2-7, with D unresolved. V was shortened by 2 bases and J by 0 bases, with 8 bases between the two germline ends. The CDR3 totals 14 residues. The germline V gene encodes CDR1 MNHNS and CDR2 SASEGT. As DNA, the CDR3 is TGTGCCAGCAGTGAAACGGCTGGCTCCTACGAGCAGTACTTC. Encoded protein: CASSETAGSYEQYF.

This clonotype was picked up many times. The J gene is TRBJ2-3, the V gene TRBV5-1; TRBD2 matches 7 bases. Germline CDR1 and CDR2: SGHRS and YFSETQ. The CDR3 consists of 12 residues. V trimming: 4 bases; J trimming: 9 bases; junction bases outside the gene matches: 5. The CDR3 bases are TGCGCCAGCAGCCCTGAGCGGGGAACGCAGTATTTT. Protein sequence: CASSPERGTQYF.

The CDR3 nucleotides read TGTGCCAGCAGTCCTGCGCACTCTGGGGCCAACGTCCTGACTTTC. Translated, it gives CASSPAHSGANVLTF. This chain joins TRBV7-2 and TRBJ2-6; D is ambiguous. The ends were cut back, 6 bases at V and 0 bases at J, with 9 bases in the middle. The CDR3 covers 15 residues. Germline values: CDR1 SGHTA, CDR2 FQGNSA.

This clonotype occurred many times. The chain is built from TRBV29-1 and TRBJ2-2; no clear D gene. The germline V gene has CDR1 SQVTM and CDR2 ANQGSEA. The CDR3 covers 14 residues. The V end was cut by 2 bases, the J end by 4 bases, with 11 bases between. This CDR3 is CSVELGSFTGELFF. For the CDR3, the DNA is TGCAGCGTTGAACTGGGATCTTTCACCGGGGAGCTGTTTTTT.

V is TRBV19 and J is TRBJ1-5; maybe TRBD1 (6 bases). Looked up from germline, CDR1 is LNHDA and CDR2 is SQIVND (reference sequence). The CDR3 length is 12 residues. Trimming pared 7 bases from V and 9 bases from J, leaving 13 bases between. CDR3 coding DNA: TGTGCCAGTACCTCGGGACACTTGCCCCAGCATTTT. Amino acids: CASTSGHLPQHF. The full variable domain, with the rest looked up from reference TRBV19 and TRBJ1-5, is DGGITQSPKYLFRKEGQNVTLSCEQNLNHDAMYWYRQDPGQGLRLIYYSQIVNDFQKGDIAEGYSVSREKKESFPLTVTSAQKNPTAFYLCASTSGHLPQHFGDGTRLSIL.

This clonotype was recorded a few times. V is TRBV7-2 and J is TRBJ2-7; the D gene could be TRBD1 or TRBD2 (5 bases each). Germline V gene sequence: CDR1 SGHTA, CDR2 FQGNSA. The CDR3 loop spans 12 amino acids. Trimming left V 10 bases short and J 2 bases short, with 12 bases between. Written as DNA, the CDR3 is TGTGCCATCCGGGACGGGCCCTACGAGCAGTACTTC. Protein sequence: CAIRDGPYEQYF.

This clonotype was detected ten times or more. This sequence joins TRBV12-3 or TRBV12-4 and TRBJ2-1; D perhaps matches TRBD2 (5 bases). The CDR3 consists of 15 residues. Trimming stripped 6 bases from V and 0 bases from J, with 12 bases between. CDR3 DNA sequence: TGTGCCAGCAGCTGGGAGAGGAGCTCCTACAATGAGCAGTTCTTC. Amino acid sequence: CASSWERSSYNEQFF.

This clonotype occurred a few times. V is TRBV7-9 and J is TRBJ2-7; possibly TRBD1 for D (6 bases). V gave up 7 bases and J gave up 6 bases, with 25 bases separating them. Germline V lookup: CDR1 SEHNR, CDR2 FQNEAQ (reference sequence). The CDR3 has 16 amino acids. The DNA for the CDR3 is TGTGCCAGCACCTCCCGACGAGGGGGAGTTCGGGTCGAGCAGTACTTC. Residues: CASTSRRGGVRVEQYF.

The chain employs TRBV20-1 and TRBJ2-1; 10 bases map to TRBD2. V lost 3 bases and J lost 4; bases outside the gene matches: 3. CDR3 length equals 14 residues. Germline V gene sequence: CDR1 DFQATT, CDR2 SNEGSKA (reference sequence). The CDR3 reads CSASPSGRYNEQFF. Here the CDR3 DNA reads TGCAGTGCTAGTCCTAGCGGGAGATACAATGAGCAGTTCTTC.

The chain has TRBV9 and TRBJ2-2; tentative D call: TRBD2 (6 bases). V lost 3 bases to trimming and J lost 7 bases, with 13 bases between them. Germline-derived CDR1 and CDR2 are SGDLS and YYNGEE. CDR3 length equals 14 residues. CDR3 protein: CASSATGVGGELFF. The CDR3 DNA reads as TGTGCCAGCAGCGCCACGGGGGTAGGCGGGGAGCTGTTTTTT.

This clonotype was observed a few times. V usage is TRBV24-1 and J usage is TRBJ2-2; D not certain. V gave up 1 base and J gave up 0 bases, with 8 bases separating them. CDR1 is KGHDR, CDR2 SFDVKD, per germline. The CDR3 is 16 amino acids. The CDR3 nucleotides read TGTGCCACCAGTGATTTCGTCACCACGAACACCGGGGAGCTGTTTTTT. Translated: CATSDFVTTNTGELFF.

The CDR3 reads CASSKDREGDTQYF. CDR3 coding DNA: TGCGCCAGCAGCAAAGACAGGGAAGGCGATACGCAGTATTTT. V usage is TRBV5-1 and J usage is TRBJ2-3; 7 bases are a match to TRBD1. In germline, CDR1 is SGHRS, CDR2 YFSETQ. V shed 4 bases, J shed 6 bases, and the junction held 8 bases outside the gene matches. This CDR3 is 14 amino acids long.